A selection of T cell receptor beta chains follows, all from one sample in a study of Graves' ophthalmopathy and Graves' hyperthyroidism. TCRdb reprocessed the multiplex PCR reads with MiXCR, giving one entry per CDR3 protein. The sample lists about 220,000 distinct CDR3 sequences, roughly a fifth occurring once. The sequenced sample was peripheral blood. These receptors were collected from a woman between 45 and 60 years old with Graves' ophthalmopathy. Each CDR3 is given with its conserved first and last residue. Fields, in order: clone size, V gene, CDR3 length, J gene, D gene, CDR3 protein, CDR3 DNA. D genes are given only for firm matches. The size field is filled for only some rows; it gives once, few, many or a size class.

-,TRBV27,14,TRBJ2-7,-,CASSDGRGAYEQYF,TGTGCCAGCAGTGACGGCAGGGGGGCCTACGAGCAGTACTTC
few,TRBV6-5,11,TRBJ1-2,-,CASSSLEGYTF,TGTGCCAGCAGTTCCCTTGAGGGCTACACCTTC
-,TRBV4-2,16,TRBJ2-7,-,CASSQDAVLLAHEQYF,TGTGCCAGCAGCCAAGATGCGGTACTGTTGGCCCACGAGCAGTACTTC
-,TRBV28,12,TRBJ2-5,-,CASKAGVETQYF,TGTGCCAGCAAGGCAGGGGTAGAGACCCAGTACTTC
few,TRBV11-2,16,TRBJ2-7,TRBD2,CASSLVQASGPYEQYF,TGTGCCAGCAGCTTAGTCCAAGCTAGCGGTCCCTACGAGCAGTACTTC
few,TRBV19,12,TRBJ2-2,-,CASSTYTGELFF,TGTGCCAGTAGTACCTACACCGGGGAGCTGTTTTTT
-,TRBV6-4,13,TRBJ1-1,TRBD1,CASRTTTGPEAFF,TGTGCCAGCAGGACTACGACAGGGCCTGAAGCTTTCTTT
many,TRBV20-1,14,TRBJ1-5,-,CSAKAGVGNQPQHF,TGCAGTGCGAAGGCAGGGGTTGGCAATCAGCCCCAGCATTTT
many,TRBV6-1,16,TRBJ1-3,-,CASSEREGRAGNTIYF,TGTGCCAGCAGTGAACGGGAGGGACGCGCTGGAAACACCATATATTTT
many,TRBV30,15,TRBJ2-7,TRBD1,CAWSAPTQGAYEQYF,TGTGCCTGGAGTGCCCCTACACAGGGGGCCTACGAGCAGTACTTC
many,TRBV28,13,TRBJ1-1,TRBD1,CASSSPGQSEAFF,TGTGCCAGCAGTTCACCGGGACAGAGTGAAGCTTTCTTT
many,TRBV28,15,TRBJ2-2,-,CASSSPGQNTGELFF,TGTGCCAGCAGTTCCCCGGGACAGAACACCGGGGAGCTGTTTTTT
-,TRBV10-1,13,TRBJ2-7,TRBD1,CASKRQGFYEQYF,TGCGCCAGCAAACGACAGGGGTTCTACGAGCAGTACTTC
many,TRBV6-1,14,TRBJ2-5,-,CASTQAHAQETQYF,TGTGCCAGCACCCAGGCCCATGCTCAAGAGACCCAGTACTTC
many,TRBV7-2,15,TRBJ2-2,-,CARGVAEGRTGELFF,TGTGCCAGGGGGGTTGCCGAGGGGCGTACCGGGGAGCTGTTTTTT
-,TRBV12-3/TRBV12-4,14,TRBJ1-1,-,CASSRHHRDTEAFF,TGTGCCAGCAGTCGTCATCATAGGGACACTGAAGCTTTCTTT
many,TRBV6-1,16,TRBJ2-2,-,CASSGINAINTGELFF,TGTGCCAGCAGTGGGATCAACGCGATTAACACCGGGGAGCTGTTTTTT
-,TRBV24-1,13,TRBJ2-2,-,CATSAENTGELFF,TGTGCCACCAGTGCGGAAAACACCGGGGAGCTGTTTTTT
many,TRBV28,13,TRBJ2-7,-,CASSSIGWNEQYF,TGTGCCAGCAGTTCAATAGGGTGGAACGAGCAGTACTTC
many,TRBV6-1,13,TRBJ1-1,-,CASSSTGTGEAFF,TGTGCCAGCAGTAGTACAGGGACGGGTGAAGCTTTCTTT
-,TRBV30,15,TRBJ1-1,-,CAWIGGGGGNTEAFF,TGTGCCTGGATTGGGGGCGGGGGGGGGAACACTGAAGCTTTCTTT
-,TRBV20-1,15,TRBJ1-3,TRBD1,CSAPTGSGPGNTIYF,TGCAGTGCACCGACAGGGTCGGGGCCTGGAAACACCATATATTTT
many,TRBV19,15,TRBJ1-5,-,CASSVGQHSNQPQHF,TGTGCCAGTAGTGTGGGACAACATAGCAATCAGCCCCAGCATTTT
many,TRBV19,15,TRBJ2-5,TRBD2,CASSTAGEVWETQYF,TGTGCCAGTAGTACGGCGGGAGAAGTGTGGGAGACCCAGTACTTC
-,TRBV28,15,TRBJ1-1,TRBD1,CASSLPTGAETEAFF,TGTGCCAGCAGCCTACCCACAGGGGCAGAGACTGAAGCTTTCTTT
-,TRBV6-1,14,TRBJ1-1,-,CASSGDPRGAEAFF,TGTGCCAGCAGCGGGGACCCCAGAGGGGCTGAAGCTTTCTTT
-,TRBV27,17,TRBJ1-1,TRBD1,CASLTLRGQRRDTEAFF,TGTGCCAGCCTTACGCTCAGGGGGCAGAGGAGGGACACTGAAGCTTTCTTT
-,TRBV2,13,TRBJ1-1,-,CASSGHQNTEAFF,TGTGCCAGCAGTGGACACCAGAACACTGAAGCTTTCTTT
-,TRBV4-1,14,TRBJ2-5,-,CASSHPTRSETQYF,TGCGCCAGCAGCCACCCGACTAGGTCAGAGACCCAGTACTTC
many,TRBV4-1,14,TRBJ1-2,-,CASSQTSRDYGYTF,TGCGCCAGCAGCCAAACCTCGAGGGACTATGGCTACACCTTC
many,TRBV3-1,14,TRBJ1-1,-,CASSRGGVNTEAFF,TGTGCCAGCAGTCGGGGGGGCGTAAATACTGAAGCTTTCTTT
many,TRBV13,15,TRBJ2-5,-,CASTPKGGFLETQYF,TGTGCCAGCACTCCTAAGGGGGGTTTTTTAGAGACCCAGTACTTC
many,TRBV12-3/TRBV12-4,13,TRBJ1-2,-,CASSFSTVGGYTF,TGTGCCAGCAGTTTTAGTACAGTGGGCGGCTACACCTTC
many,TRBV2,15,TRBJ2-5,TRBD2,CASERGLAGVETQYF,TGTGCCAGCGAGAGGGGACTAGCGGGAGTAGAGACCCAGTACTTC
many,TRBV12-3/TRBV12-4,12,TRBJ1-2,-,CASSFQEYGYTF,TGTGCCAGCAGTTTCCAGGAGTATGGCTACACCTTC
-,TRBV14,11,TRBJ2-3,-,CASSQADTQYF,TGTGCCAGCAGCCAAGCAGACACGCAGTATTTT
-,TRBV11-2,16,TRBJ2-2,TRBD2,CASSPKTSGNIGELFF,TGTGCCAGCAGCCCCAAGACTAGCGGGAACATCGGGGAGCTGTTTTTT
-,TRBV6-2/TRBV6-3,11,TRBJ2-5,-,CASSWAETQYF,TGTGCCAGCAGCTGGGCGGAGACCCAGTACTTC
few,TRBV9,15,TRBJ2-3,-,CASSVAGEGTDTQYF,TGTGCCAGCAGCGTAGCGGGAGAGGGCACAGATACGCAGTATTTT
-,TRBV30,13,TRBJ2-7,-,CAWSARTRGEQYF,TGTGCCTGGAGTGCAAGGACCAGGGGCGAGCAGTACTTC
many,TRBV7-2,15,TRBJ2-5,TRBD2,CASSHQRERIETQYF,TGTGCCAGCAGCCACCAGCGGGAGAGGATTGAGACCCAGTACTTC
many,TRBV30,13,TRBJ1-1,-,CAWSSGRVTEAFF,TGTGCCTGGAGTTCAGGGAGAGTCACTGAAGCTTTCTTT
once,TRBV6-1,14,TRBJ1-5,TRBD1,CASRRGDRYQPQHF,TGTGCCAGCAGACGGGGGGACAGATATCAGCCCCAGCATTTT
many,TRBV28,18,TRBJ1-5,TRBD1,CASSFRVRRGLSNQPQHF,TGTGCCAGCAGTTTTAGAGTTAGGAGGGGGCTTAGCAATCAGCCCCAGCATTTT
few,TRBV5-4,15,TRBJ2-7,-,CASSLAGGATYEQYF,TGTGCCAGCAGCTTGGCCGGGGGTGCCACCTACGAGCAGTACTTC
-,TRBV3-1,15,TRBJ2-7,TRBD2,CASSQVSKRETEQYF,TGTGCCAGCAGCCAAGTGTCGAAGCGGGAGACCGAGCAGTACTTC
many,TRBV2,13,TRBJ2-5,TRBD2,CASTSGSVETQYF,TGTGCCAGCACTAGCGGGAGCGTCGAGACCCAGTACTTC
-,TRBV28,15,TRBJ2-2,TRBD2,CASSLAGGSPGELFF,TGTGCCAGCAGTCTAGCGGGAGGTTCACCCGGGGAGCTGTTTTTT